The entry below gives a single T cell receptor beta chain sequence along with its context. The CDR3 loop spans 15 amino acids. Germline assignment: CDR1 SGHRS and CDR2 YFSETQ. V dropped 4 bases and J dropped 4; count of bases not matched to a gene: 8. The entry originates in a study of blood T cell repertoires in COVID-19. Study-wide context: Acute and convalescent COVID-19 samples came from the United States, Italy and Spain. The analysed material was cDNA or gDNA that came from T cells, B-cell-depleted T cells, or PBMCs.

Per the authors' pipeline: Amplifying reference gene primers gave estimates of nucleated cell counts. TCRdb keeps only in-frame clones here, not all; method: immunoSEQ multiplex PCR. The DNA gave D and trimming, while V, J and clone size come from that table. The table has under 250,000 clones, 82% seen once; the top ten hold about 4.8%. The material sequenced was peripheral blood. V usage is TRBV5-1 and J usage is TRBJ2-5; 9 nucleotides align to TRBD1. The sequence was collected from a woman in her seventies with acute or convalescent COVID-19. In nucleotides, the CDR3 is TGCGCCAGCAGCCTGGGGACAGGGAATAGAGAGACCCAGTACTTC. It yields the protein CASSLGTGNRETQYF.